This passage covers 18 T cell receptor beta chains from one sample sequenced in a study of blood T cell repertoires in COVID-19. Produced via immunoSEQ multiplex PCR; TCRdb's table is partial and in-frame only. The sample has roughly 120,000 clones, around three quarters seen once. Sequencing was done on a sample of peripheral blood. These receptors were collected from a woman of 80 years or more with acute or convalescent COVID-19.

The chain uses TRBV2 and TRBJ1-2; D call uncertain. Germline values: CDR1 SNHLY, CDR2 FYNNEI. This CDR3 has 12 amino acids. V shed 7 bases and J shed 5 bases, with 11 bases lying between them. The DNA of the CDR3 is TGTGCCAGCATCACGGGAGGATATGGCTACACCTTC. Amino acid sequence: CASITGGYGYTF.

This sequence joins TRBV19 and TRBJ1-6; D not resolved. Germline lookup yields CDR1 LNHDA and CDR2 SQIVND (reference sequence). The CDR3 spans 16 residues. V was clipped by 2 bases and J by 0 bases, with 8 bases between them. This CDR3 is CASSISGSSYNSPLHF. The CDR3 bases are TGTGCCAGTAGTATAAGCGGAAGCTCCTATAATTCACCCCTCCACTTT.

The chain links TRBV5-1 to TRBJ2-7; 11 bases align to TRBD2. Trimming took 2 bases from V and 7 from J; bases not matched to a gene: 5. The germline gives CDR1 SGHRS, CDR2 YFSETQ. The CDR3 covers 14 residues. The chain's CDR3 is CASSFLAGGQEQYF. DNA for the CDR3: TGCGCCAGCAGCTTCTTAGCGGGAGGGCAAGAGCAGTACTTC.

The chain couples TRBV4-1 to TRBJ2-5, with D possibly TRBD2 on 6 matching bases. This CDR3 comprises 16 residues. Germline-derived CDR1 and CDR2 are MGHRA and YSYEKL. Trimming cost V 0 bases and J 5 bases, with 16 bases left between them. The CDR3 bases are TGCGCCAGCAGCCAAGAGCCCGGGACTGTGGGGGAGACCCAGTACTTC. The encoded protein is CASSQEPGTVGETQYF.

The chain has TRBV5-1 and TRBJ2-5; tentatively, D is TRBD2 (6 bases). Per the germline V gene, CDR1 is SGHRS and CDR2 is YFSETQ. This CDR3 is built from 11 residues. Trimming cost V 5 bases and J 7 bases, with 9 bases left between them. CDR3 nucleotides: TGCGCCAGCAGTTCGGAGGGGACCCAGTACTTC. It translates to CASSSEGTQYF. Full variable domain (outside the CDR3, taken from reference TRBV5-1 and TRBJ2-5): KAGVTQTPRYLIKTRGQQVTLSCSPISGHRSVSWYQQTPGQGLQFLFEYFSETQRNKGNFPGRFSGRQFSNSRSEMNVSTLELGDSALYLCASSSEGTQYFGPGTRLLVL.

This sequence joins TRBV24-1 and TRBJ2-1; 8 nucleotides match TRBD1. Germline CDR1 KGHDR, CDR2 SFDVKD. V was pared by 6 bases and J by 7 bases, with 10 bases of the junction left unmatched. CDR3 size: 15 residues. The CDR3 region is CATSPTGGSGNEQFF. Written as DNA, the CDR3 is TGTGCCACCAGTCCCACAGGGGGATCTGGGAATGAGCAGTTCTTC.

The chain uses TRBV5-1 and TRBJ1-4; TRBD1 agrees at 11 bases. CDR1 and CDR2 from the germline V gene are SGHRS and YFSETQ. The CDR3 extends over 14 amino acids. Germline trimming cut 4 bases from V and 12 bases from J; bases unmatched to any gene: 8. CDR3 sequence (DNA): TGCGCCAGCAGCCCTGGGACAGGGGGATCAGAACTGTTTTTT. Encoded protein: CASSPGTGGSELFF.

CDR3 loop: CASSQGQVGNTIYF. CDR3 nucleotides: TGTGCCAGCAGCCAAGGACAGGTCGGAAACACCATATATTTT. The chain carries TRBV4-2 and TRBJ1-3; possible D gene TRBD1, 6 bases. Germline values: CDR1 LGHNA, CDR2 YNFKEQ. The CDR3 sequence is 14 residues long. The germline V and J ends were trimmed by 1 base and 4 bases, with 8 bases remaining between them.

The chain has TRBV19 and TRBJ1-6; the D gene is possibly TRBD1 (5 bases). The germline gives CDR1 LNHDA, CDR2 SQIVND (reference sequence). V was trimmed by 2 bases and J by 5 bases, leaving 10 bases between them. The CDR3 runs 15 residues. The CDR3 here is CASSISGLDNSPLHF. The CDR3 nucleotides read TGTGCCAGTAGTATATCGGGACTGGATAATTCACCCCTCCACTTT.

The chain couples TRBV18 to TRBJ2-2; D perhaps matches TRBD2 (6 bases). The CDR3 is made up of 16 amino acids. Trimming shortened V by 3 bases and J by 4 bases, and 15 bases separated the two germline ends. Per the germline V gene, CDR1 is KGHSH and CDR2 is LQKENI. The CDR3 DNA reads TGTGCCAGCTCACCCGATGGACGGGAGAGCACCGGGGAGCTGTTTTTT. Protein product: CASSPDGRESTGELFF.

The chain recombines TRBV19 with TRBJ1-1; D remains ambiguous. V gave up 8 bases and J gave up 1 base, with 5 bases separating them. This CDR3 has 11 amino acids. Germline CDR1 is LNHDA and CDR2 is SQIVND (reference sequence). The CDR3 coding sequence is TGTGCCAGTTTGAGGAACACTGAAGCTTTCTTT. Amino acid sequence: CASLRNTEAFF. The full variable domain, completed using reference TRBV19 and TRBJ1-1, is DGGITQSPKYLFRKEGQNVTLSCEQNLNHDAMYWYRQDPGQGLRLIYYSQIVNDFQKGDIAEGYSVSREKKESFPLTVTSAQKNPTAFYLCASLRNTEAFFGQGTRLTVV.

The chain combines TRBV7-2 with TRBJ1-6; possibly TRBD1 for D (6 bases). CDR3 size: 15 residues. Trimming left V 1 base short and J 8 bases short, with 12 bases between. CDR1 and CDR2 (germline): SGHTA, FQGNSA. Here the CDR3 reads CASSLGTVRDSPLHF. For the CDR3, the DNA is TGTGCCAGCAGCTTAGGGACAGTTCGGGATTCACCCCTCCACTTT.

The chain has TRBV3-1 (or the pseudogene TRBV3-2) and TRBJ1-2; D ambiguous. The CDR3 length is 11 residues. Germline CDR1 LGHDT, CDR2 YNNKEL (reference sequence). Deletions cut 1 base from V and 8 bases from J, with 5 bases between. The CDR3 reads CASSQGRGYTF. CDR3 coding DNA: TGTGCCAGCAGCCAAGGGAGGGGCTACACCTTC.

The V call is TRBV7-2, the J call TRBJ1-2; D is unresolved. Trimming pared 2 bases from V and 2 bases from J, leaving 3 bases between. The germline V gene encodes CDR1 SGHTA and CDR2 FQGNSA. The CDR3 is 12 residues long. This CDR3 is CASSLQNYGYTF. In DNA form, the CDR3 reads TGTGCCAGCAGCTTACAGAACTATGGCTACACCTTC. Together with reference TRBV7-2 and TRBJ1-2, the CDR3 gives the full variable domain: GAGVSQSPSNKVTEKGKDVELRCDPISGHTALYWYRQSLGQGLEFLIYFQGNSAPDKSGLPSDRFSAERTGGSVSTLTIQRTQQEDSAVYLCASSLQNYGYTFGSGTRLTVV.

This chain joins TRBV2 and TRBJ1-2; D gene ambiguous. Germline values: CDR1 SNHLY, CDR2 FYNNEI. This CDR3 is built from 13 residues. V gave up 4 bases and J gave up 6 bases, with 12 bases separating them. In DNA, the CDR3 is TGTGCCAGCAGTGGGACTGGGAACAATGGCTACACCTTC. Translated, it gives CASSGTGNNGYTF. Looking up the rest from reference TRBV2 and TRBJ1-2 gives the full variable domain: EPEVTQTPSHQVTQMGQEVILRCVPISNHLYFYWYRQILGQKVEFLVSFYNNEISEKSEIFDDQFSVERPDGSNFTLKIRSTKLEDSAMYFCASSGTGNNGYTFGSGTRLTVV.

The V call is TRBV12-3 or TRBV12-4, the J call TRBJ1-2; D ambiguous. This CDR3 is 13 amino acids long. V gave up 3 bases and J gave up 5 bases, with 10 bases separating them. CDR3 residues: CASSFQERYGYTF. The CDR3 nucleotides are TGTGCCAGCAGTTTTCAGGAACGGTATGGCTACACCTTC.

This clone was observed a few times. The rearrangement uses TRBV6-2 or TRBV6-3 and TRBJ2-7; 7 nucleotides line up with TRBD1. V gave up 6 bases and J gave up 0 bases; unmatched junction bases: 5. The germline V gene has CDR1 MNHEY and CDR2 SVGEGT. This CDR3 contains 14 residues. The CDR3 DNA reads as TGTGCCAGCAGCTCTGGGGACAGCTCCTACGAGCAGTACTTC. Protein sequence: CASSSGDSSYEQYF.

The CDR3 reads CASRATGSYNSPLHF. The DNA for the CDR3 is TGTGCCAGCAGGGCGACGGGCTCCTATAATTCACCCCTCCACTTT. The chain joins TRBV9 to TRBJ1-6, with no clear D. With 5 bases removed from V and 0 bases from J, the gap between germline ends came to 9 bases. The CDR3 is made up of 15 amino acids. From germline, CDR1 is SGDLS and CDR2 YYNGEE.